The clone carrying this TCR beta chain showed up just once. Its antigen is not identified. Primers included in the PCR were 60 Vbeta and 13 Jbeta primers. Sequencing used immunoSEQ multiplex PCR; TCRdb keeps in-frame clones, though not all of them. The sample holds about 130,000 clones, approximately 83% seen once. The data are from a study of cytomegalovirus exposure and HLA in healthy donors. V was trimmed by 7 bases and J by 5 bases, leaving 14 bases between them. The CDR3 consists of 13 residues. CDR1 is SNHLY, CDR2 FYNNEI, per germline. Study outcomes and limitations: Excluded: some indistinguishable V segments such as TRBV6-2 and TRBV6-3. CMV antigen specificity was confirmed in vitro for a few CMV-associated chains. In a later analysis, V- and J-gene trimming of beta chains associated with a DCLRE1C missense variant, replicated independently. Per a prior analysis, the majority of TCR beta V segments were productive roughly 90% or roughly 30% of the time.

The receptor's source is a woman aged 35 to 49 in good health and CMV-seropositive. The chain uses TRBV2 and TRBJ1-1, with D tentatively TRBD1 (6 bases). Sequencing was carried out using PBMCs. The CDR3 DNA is TGTGCCAGCATTCGAGACAGGATAACTGAAGCTTTCTTT. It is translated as CASIRDRITEAFF.